This TCR beta chain was identified in a study of blood T cell repertoires in COVID-19. The overall study: Whether acute or convalescent, the COVID-19 samples came from the United States, Italy and Spain. Sample material is recorded as cDNA or gDNA derived from T cells, B-cell-depleted T cells, or PBMCs.

Per the original methods: Amplifying reference gene primers gave estimates of nucleated cell counts. The table came from immunoSEQ multiplex PCR; TCRdb's copy has only in-frame clones and leaves some out. For V, J and clone size, that table is used; D and trimming come from the DNA. Found here are under 350,000 clones, 85% to 90% of them singletons; the top ten hold less than 4%. The V gene's germline CDR1 is SGHAT and CDR2 FQDESV (reference sequence). V gave up 5 bases and J gave up 7 bases, with 20 bases separating them. The CDR3 spans 16 residues. The chain joins TRBV11-1 to TRBJ2-2; D is perhaps TRBD2 (7 bases). The TCR comes from a young man with active or convalescent COVID-19. Sequenced: peripheral blood. CDR3 region: CASSPSHAGAGGELFF. Written as DNA, the CDR3 is TGTGCCAGCAGCCCCTCCCATGCGGGGGCGGGCGGGGAGCTGTTTTTT.